This T cell receptor beta chain was identified during a study of early T cells in non-severe SARS-CoV-2 infection (dated by TCRdb to 2020 to 2022). Broadly, across the study: TCR sequencing used bulk RNA from unsorted whole blood, so alpha and beta chains could not be paired. Findings and caveats that apply to the study as a whole: VDJdb matching was skewed toward anti-spike CD8 responses, so virus-specific expansions were likely underestimated and private and CD4 specificities were missed.

This clonotype was counted many times. What antigen it recognizes has not been identified. No base qualities exist here, and no much larger clone lies one base off it. The protocol used for the library was 5' RACE. Reads for this sample came from a NextSeq 500. The TCR library protocol attached unique molecular identifiers to individual cDNA molecules to correct for sequencing error and PCR bias. Sequencing covered both TCR alpha and beta chains, and within each sample the abundances of alpha and beta sequences were tightly co-correlated. On the study's bioinformatics: V gene, J gene and CDR3 annotation of TCR sequences was performed with Decombinator V4. TCRs were defined as expanded if a significant change between any two time points was detected under a Poisson model with p below 0.0001. Abundances of TCRs were expressed as counts per million after normalisation to the total number of TCRs sequenced in each sample. TRAV1-2 paired with TRAJ12, TRAJ20 or TRAJ33 defined MAIT TCRs, while TRAV10 paired with TRAJ18 defined iNKT TCRs. A search of VDJdb, accessed on 1 November 2021, was run for TCRs annotated to CMV, EBV and SARS-CoV-2, with TCRs annotated for multiple antigens excluded. The public reads were run again by TCRdb, first through fastp at Q25 and then through MiXCR, and only productive beta chains were kept. Every entry covers one CDR3 protein and lists the most common genes and DNA from its rows. TCRdb, rather than the study authors, made the V and J calls. For this sample the table gives some 25,000 distinct CDR3 sequences, of which about 4.7% were detected only once. The ten largest clones capture 9% to 12% of the sample.

Set within a cohort of healthcare workers in London, UK, this nested case-control study involved weekly PCR testing of nasopharyngeal swabs along with blood sampling. Healthcare workers were recruited during the week of the UK lockdown, between 23 and 31 March 2020, and followed weekly for up to 16 weeks. Trimming costs V 3 bases and J 1 base, and their ends lie 20 bases apart. The germline V gene provides CDR1 SQVTM and CDR2 ANQGSEA. From cysteine to phenylalanine, the CDR3 is 17 amino acids long. Only the CDR3 part of the read is kept: 51 bases, read in frame from the first base. The chain employs TRBV29-1 and TRBJ2-3, with no confident D gene call. The source is an adult who was a healthcare worker with PCR-confirmed SARS-CoV-2 infection or an uninfected control (not recorded which). The sequencing input was whole blood. The DNA is as follows: TGCAGCGTTGATCAAACACTGGTTCGCCGGGGCACAGATACGCAGTATTTT. It translates as CSVDQTLVRRGTDTQYF.